This T cell receptor (beta chain) originates from a study of shared clonotypes between healthy human individuals. Study findings and constraints: Larger richness was generally estimated for naive than memory subsets.

CD45RA+ naive and CD45RA-negative memory subsets were separated from CD4+ cells. The J segment lost 4 bases and the V segment lost 5 bases, leaving 9 bases of the junction unmatched. The CDR3 has 16 residues. Germline CDR1 and CDR2: SGHTA and FQGTGA. Some clones are missing from TCRdb's copy, which holds only in-frame ones; the method was immunoSEQ multiplex PCR. The table has a few million clones, roughly 90% seen once. In regard to this clone: Its antigen is not identified.

The receptor was isolated from a man younger than 35 in good health. Some clones in this sample may be carry-over from other donors' samples. The sequencing input was naive CD4+ T cells from PBMCs. The subset is: CD45RA+ positively selected. This chain joins TRBV7-3 and TRBJ2-2; TRBD2 agrees at 8 bases. For the CDR3, the DNA is TGTGCCAGCAGCCCCCCCGGCGGGAGGTTCACCGGGGAGCTGTTTTTT. Translated, it gives CASSPPGGRFTGELFF.